Listed below are T cell receptor beta chains from one sample, sequenced in a study of cytomegalovirus exposure and HLA in healthy donors. The method was immunoSEQ multiplex PCR; TCRdb's version includes in-frame clones alone and lacks a portion of them. The top ten hold 1.2% of the sample, which has fewer than 100,000 clones, approximately 69% seen once. Sequenced sample: PBMCs. These receptors were taken from a female donor in good health and CMV-seronegative. The CDR3 runs from the conserved cysteine through the conserved F or W. D genes are given only for firm matches. Not every row has a clone size; where given, it reads once, few, many or a size class.

V: TRBV28
D: TRBD1
size: -
J: TRBJ2-2
DNA: TGTGCCAGCAGTCGGACAGGGACCACCGGGGAGCTGTTTTTT
CDR3: CASSRTGTTGELFF

V: TRBV28
D: TRBD1
size: once
J: TRBJ2-7
DNA: TGTGCCAGCAGCCCGGGACAGGGCAGTCGGTACGAGCAGTACTTC
CDR3: CASSPGQGSRYEQYF

V: TRBV4-1
D: -
size: -
J: TRBJ1-5
DNA: TGCGCCAGCAGCCCAGGGGTGAGCAATCAGCCCCAGCATTTT
CDR3: CASSPGVSNQPQHF

V: TRBV6-5
D: -
size: -
J: TRBJ2-7
DNA: TGTGCCAGCAGTTACTCGAGGGCCGGCTCCTACGAGCAGTACTTC
CDR3: CASSYSRAGSYEQYF

V: TRBV30
D: -
size: -
J: TRBJ2-1
DNA: TGTGCCTGGAGTAAACAGGGCTACAATGAGCAGTTCTTC
CDR3: CAWSKQGYNEQFF

V: TRBV5-1
D: -
size: -
J: TRBJ1-5
DNA: TGCGCCAGCAGCTTTTCAGGGATGGATCAGCCCCAGCATTTT
CDR3: CASSFSGMDQPQHF

V: TRBV7-9
D: -
size: -
J: TRBJ1-2
DNA: TGTGCCAGCAGCTTAACGGGGGGCTATGGCTACACCTTC
CDR3: CASSLTGGYGYTF

V: TRBV7-9
D: TRBD2
size: few
J: TRBJ2-1
DNA: TGTGCCAGCAGCGAGGGACTAGCGGGAGGTGAGAATGAGCAGTTCTTC
CDR3: CASSEGLAGGENEQFF

V: TRBV29-1
D: TRBD1
size: -
J: TRBJ1-3
DNA: TGCAGCGCTACACAGGGGACTGGAAACACCATATATTTT
CDR3: CSATQGTGNTIYF

V: TRBV7-8
D: TRBD1
size: -
J: TRBJ1-2
DNA: TGTGCCAGCAGCCACAATAGATGGGACAGGGGAGGGGGCTACACCTTC
CDR3: CASSHNRWDRGGGYTF

V: TRBV19
D: TRBD1
size: -
J: TRBJ1-2
DNA: TGTGCCAGTAGTATAGACGACAGGGACTATGGCTACACCTTC
CDR3: CASSIDDRDYGYTF

V: TRBV7-9
D: -
size: -
J: TRBJ1-1
DNA: TGTGCCAGCAGCTTATTAGAGGCCATGAACACTGAAGCTTTCTTT
CDR3: CASSLLEAMNTEAFF

V: TRBV19
D: TRBD2
size: few
J: TRBJ2-7
DNA: TGTGCCAGTAGACTAGCGGGAGTGGGCGAGCAGTACTTC
CDR3: CASRLAGVGEQYF

V: TRBV28
D: TRBD1
size: -
J: TRBJ2-7
DNA: TGTGCCAGCAGTGAGGGACAGGTCTTCGAGCAGTACTTC
CDR3: CASSEGQVFEQYF

V: TRBV7-9
D: -
size: once
J: TRBJ1-4
DNA: TGTGCCAGCAGCTTTAGGGGTAATGAAAAACTGTTTTTT
CDR3: CASSFRGNEKLFF

V: TRBV30
D: -
size: few
J: TRBJ2-3
DNA: TGTGCCTGGAATGGTGACAGTAACGGAGATACGCAGTATTTT
CDR3: CAWNGDSNGDTQYF

V: TRBV5-1
D: TRBD1
size: -
J: TRBJ1-1
DNA: TGCGCCAGCAGCTTGGGACAGGGGGCGAACACTGAAGCTTTCTTT
CDR3: CASSLGQGANTEAFF

V: TRBV6-1
D: TRBD1
size: -
J: TRBJ1-4
DNA: TGTGCCAGCAGTGGGGCAGAGGGGACAGGGGAAAATGAAAAACTGTTTTTT
CDR3: CASSGAEGTGENEKLFF

V: TRBV5-4
D: -
size: -
J: TRBJ2-2
DNA: TGTGCCAGCAGCTTGGGGACAAACACCGGGGAGCTGTTTTTT
CDR3: CASSLGTNTGELFF

V: TRBV4-1
D: TRBD2
size: -
J: TRBJ2-3
DNA: TGCGCCAGCAGCCAAGGGATTCTGGCGGGGGGGCCGGATACGCAGTATTTT
CDR3: CASSQGILAGGPDTQYF

V: TRBV7-6
D: TRBD1
size: few
J: TRBJ2-2
DNA: TGTGCCAGCAGCTTAGCCTCGACAGGGGGCACCGGGGAGCTGTTTTTT
CDR3: CASSLASTGGTGELFF

V: TRBV5-4
D: -
size: -
J: TRBJ1-6
DNA: TGTGCCAGCAGCGGGACGGGACATGATTCACCCCTCCACTTT
CDR3: CASSGTGHDSPLHF

V: TRBV4-3
D: -
size: -
J: TRBJ1-4
DNA: TGCGCCAGCAGCCCCCGTCCGAGCCCTAATGAAAAACTGTTTTTT
CDR3: CASSPRPSPNEKLFF

V: TRBV6-6
D: -
size: -
J: TRBJ1-2
DNA: TGTGCCAGCAGTCCCGGGACTGCTACCTATGGCTACACCTTC
CDR3: CASSPGTATYGYTF

V: TRBV9
D: -
size: -
J: TRBJ2-7
DNA: TGTGCCAGCAGCGTAGGCCAGGGATATGCCTACGAGCAGTACTTC
CDR3: CASSVGQGYAYEQYF

V: TRBV27
D: TRBD1
size: -
J: TRBJ1-3
DNA: TGTGCCAGCAGTTCGGACAGGGGGCTGAGCACCATATATTTT
CDR3: CASSSDRGLSTIYF

V: TRBV6-5
D: TRBD2
size: -
J: TRBJ2-1
DNA: TGTGCCAGCAGTTACTCGAGCGGGAAAGAGCAGTTCTTC
CDR3: CASSYSSGKEQFF

V: TRBV15
D: -
size: -
J: TRBJ2-3
DNA: TGTGCCACCAGCAGAAGTCTGAGGTCCAACACAGATACGCAGTATTTT
CDR3: CATSRSLRSNTDTQYF

V: TRBV7-2
D: TRBD2
size: -
J: TRBJ2-7
DNA: TGTGCCAGCAGCTTAAGAAGCGGGAGCTCCTACGAGCAGTACTTC
CDR3: CASSLRSGSSYEQYF

V: TRBV6-4
D: TRBD2
size: -
J: TRBJ2-7
DNA: TGTGCCAGCAGTGACTCCCAGCGGGGGGACGGCCTCCTCTCGGATGAGCAGTACTTC
CDR3: CASSDSQRGDGLLSDEQYF

V: TRBV19
D: TRBD1
size: few
J: TRBJ2-5
DNA: TGTGCCAGTAGTACCAGGGGGAGAGGAGAGACCCAGTACTTC
CDR3: CASSTRGRGETQYF

V: TRBV12-5
D: TRBD1
size: -
J: TRBJ1-2
DNA: TGTGCTAGTGGTTTGGTAATCGGGACAGGGAACCAAGGGGGCTACACCTTC
CDR3: CASGLVIGTGNQGGYTF

V: TRBV6-5
D: -
size: -
J: TRBJ1-2
DNA: TGTGCCAGCAGCCCCGCGTCGCAATACTATGGCTACACCTTC
CDR3: CASSPASQYYGYTF

V: TRBV28
D: TRBD2
size: -
J: TRBJ2-7
DNA: TGTGCCAGCAGTCCCAGCTACGCGGGAGCTTTCTACGAGCAGTACTTC
CDR3: CASSPSYAGAFYEQYF

V: TRBV6-5
D: -
size: -
J: TRBJ2-7
DNA: TGTGCCAGCAGGGGGGGAGGCGACGAGCAGTACTTC
CDR3: CASRGGGDEQYF

V: TRBV6-5
D: -
size: -
J: TRBJ2-6
DNA: TGTGCCAGCAGTTACTCGATCCCCGAGGGGGCCAACGTCCTGACTTTC
CDR3: CASSYSIPEGANVLTF

V: TRBV7-2
D: TRBD2
size: -
J: TRBJ2-1
DNA: TGTGCCAGCAGGGACCGGGGGGACGTGGGGAATGAGCAGTTCTTC
CDR3: CASRDRGDVGNEQFF

V: TRBV25-1
D: TRBD2
size: -
J: TRBJ2-7
DNA: TGTGCCAGCAGCGCCGGGGGAGGGATAGTGCAGTACTTC
CDR3: CASSAGGGIVQYF

V: TRBV5-1
D: -
size: few
J: TRBJ1-2
DNA: TGCGCCAGCAGCTTGGGTAGCAGGGGATATCAGGACTATGGCTACACCTTC
CDR3: CASSLGSRGYQDYGYTF

V: TRBV5-1
D: TRBD2
size: -
J: TRBJ2-2
DNA: TGCGCCAGCAGCCAACTAGCGGGAGTTGGAACCGGGGAGCTGTTTTTT
CDR3: CASSQLAGVGTGELFF

V: TRBV5-1
D: TRBD2
size: -
J: TRBJ2-3
DNA: TGCGCCAGCAGCCGCATAGCGGGAGGTGGCACAGATACGCAGTATTTT
CDR3: CASSRIAGGGTDTQYF

V: TRBV6-1
D: TRBD1
size: -
J: TRBJ2-7
DNA: TGTGCCAGCAGTCGAGACAGGGCCGGCTACGAGCAGTACTTC
CDR3: CASSRDRAGYEQYF

V: TRBV4-1
D: -
size: once
J: TRBJ2-1
DNA: TGCGCCAGCAGCCAAGCGCCGACGGGGGAGGCGGGCAATGAGCAGTTCTTC
CDR3: CASSQAPTGEAGNEQFF

V: TRBV4-3
D: TRBD2
size: few
J: TRBJ2-7
DNA: TGCGCCAGCAGCCAAAGCAGCGGGGGCCCCTACGAGCAGTACTTC
CDR3: CASSQSSGGPYEQYF

V: TRBV2
D: TRBD2
size: -
J: TRBJ2-1
DNA: TGTGCCAGCAGCGCCTTAGCGGGAGGGCGTAATGAGCAGTTCTTC
CDR3: CASSALAGGRNEQFF

V: TRBV6-1
D: -
size: -
J: TRBJ2-6
DNA: TGTGCCAGCAGCCCAGGGCACTCTGGGGCCAACGTCCTGACTTTC
CDR3: CASSPGHSGANVLTF

V: TRBV7-2
D: TRBD1
size: -
J: TRBJ2-7
DNA: TGTGCCAGCAGCCCCCCCTCGGGGGACAGGGGTTTCTACGAGCAGTACTTC
CDR3: CASSPPSGDRGFYEQYF

V: TRBV2
D: -
size: few
J: TRBJ1-5
DNA: TGTGCCAGCAGTGATCGCCAGGGCCAGGGGCAGCCCCAGCATTTT
CDR3: CASSDRQGQGQPQHF